The 30 T cell receptor beta chains in this list originate from one sample, sequenced in a study of tumor and adjacent non-tumor tissue in lung cancer (dated by TCRdb to between 2017 and 2018). RNA was isolated from bulk, unsorted tissue, and RNA quality was assessed with a NanoDrop ND-1000 and an Agilent 2100. Library preparation used multiplex PCR. TCRdb shows the sequencer as Illumina HiSeq 2500. TCRbeta libraries were built by three rounds of nested PCR using primers (Table S4), following protocols modified from ARM-PCR. TCRdb applied fastp at Q25 and MiXCR to the public reads, then kept only in-frame beta chains. Every distinct CDR3 protein forms one entry, paired with its most common genes and DNA. Recorded for this sample are approximately 68,000 distinct CDR3 sequences; around 73% of them occurred a single time. Jointly, the top ten make up 28% of the sample. What was sequenced was lung tumor tissue. These receptor sequences come from a man in his sixties with non-small cell lung cancer.

This clonotype occurred many times. CDR3 DNA sequence: TGCGCCAGCAGCCCGACAGGGGGACACTATGGCTACACCTTC. The encoded protein is CASSPTGGHYGYTF. The chain couples TRBV5-1 to TRBJ1-2; 9 bases align to TRBD1. Germline V gene sequence: CDR1 SGHRS, CDR2 YFSETQ. The junction had 4 bases not matched to a gene; V was cut back by 4 bases and J by 3 bases. CDR3 length equals 14 residues.

About this clonotype itself: The CDR3 does not end in the conserved phenylalanine or tryptophan, so this is likely a read error. CDR3 loop: CASSYSKRETAEQYL. CDR3 nucleotide sequence: TGTGCCAGCAGTTACTCGAAGAGGGAGACGGCCGAACAGTACTTG. This chain links TRBV6-5 with TRBJ2-7; the D gene is possibly TRBD2 (5 bases). This CDR3 has 15 amino acids. The germline gives CDR1 MNHEY, CDR2 SVGAGI. The V and J ends lost 0 bases and 10 bases respectively, with 19 bases between them.

The chain has TRBV28 and TRBJ2-7, with a weak D call TRBD2 (6 bases). Germline CDR1 and CDR2: MDHEN and SYDVKM. The CDR3 loop spans 19 amino acids. Trimming removed 5 bases at V and 3 bases at J, with 29 bases between. The CDR3 spells CASSPYGPTIGSYYYEQYF. For the CDR3, the DNA is TGTGCCAGCAGTCCCTATGGGCCGACTATCGGGAGTTACTACTACGAGCAGTACTTC.

Concerning this clonotype itself: One end of the junction varies from germline; a read error may be responsible. V usage is TRBV6-5 and J usage is TRBJ1-1, with D maybe TRBD1 (5 bases). CDR1 is MNHEY and CDR2 is SVGAGI in the germline V gene. The CDR3 totals 15 residues. The CDR3 DNA is TGTGCCTGCAGTTACTTCCGCAGGGATGGGGCTGAAGCTTTCTTT. As protein: CACSYFRRDGAEAFF.

The table lists this clonotype with a few counts. At one boundary the junction diverges from the germline segment, which might be a read error. This chain links TRBV5-5 with TRBJ2-3; D call uncertain. The CDR3 sequence is 14 residues long. Germline CDR1 is SGHKS and CDR2 is YYEKEE (reference sequence). This CDR3 reads CTSSLGGVGDKQYF. Here the CDR3 DNA reads TGTACCAGCAGCTTGGGCGGCGTTGGGGATAAGCAGTATTTT.

This clonotype was seen a few times. The V gene is TRBV20-1, the J gene TRBJ2-2; 9 positions agree with TRBD2. The CDR3 length is 16 residues. CDR1 and CDR2 from the germline V gene are DFQATT and SNEGSKA (reference sequence). The trim removed 4 bases at V and 7 bases at J, leaving 13 bases unmatched. CDR3 sequence reads: CSATLAGGPENGELFF. CDR3 DNA sequence: TGCAGTGCTACTTTGGCGGGAGGGCCGGAAAACGGGGAGCTGTTTTTT.

A note on this clonotype: In this CDR3 the conserved last residue, phenylalanine or tryptophan, is missing, so a read error is likely. The DNA is left out, because the CDR3 cannot be placed on it with certainty; the CDR3 is given as TCRdb lists it. The chain links TRBV29-1 to TRBJ1-1; TRBD1, the D gene given by the table, was not confirmed from the DNA. Ends included, the CDR3 has 14 residues. Germline V gene sequence: CDR1 SQVTM, CDR2 ANQGSEA. The CDR3 spells CSVSGTGTGTEASL.

In its sample, this clonotype was seen once. One end of the junction is discordant with germline, which a read error may explain. V gene TRBV6-5 combines with J gene TRBJ2-7; either TRBD1 or TRBD2 may fit D (6 bases each). Germline loops: CDR1 MNHEY, CDR2 SVGAGI. The CDR3 is 15 amino acids. The CDR3 is CASRYSGRDTAVEYF. In nucleotides, the CDR3 is TGTGCCAGCAGATACTCGGGGCGGGACACGGCCGTGGAGTACTTC.

As for this clonotype: The junction departs from germline at one end; a sequencing error may be responsible. V usage is TRBV19 and J usage is TRBJ2-6, with 7 bases fitting TRBD1. This CDR3 is 16 amino acids long. Germline CDR1 and CDR2: LNHDA and SQIVND (reference sequence). CDR3 residues: CVSKGQTISGANVLTF. The CDR3 DNA sequence: TGTGTCAGTAAGGGACAGACGATCTCTGGTGCCAACGTCCTGACTTTC.

The chain is built from TRBV20-1 and TRBJ1-1; D may be TRBD1 (5 bases). The germline CDR1 and CDR2 sequences are DFQATT and SNEGSKA (reference sequence). The CDR3 is 14 amino acids. Deletions cut 4 bases from V and 7 bases from J, with 19 bases between. The CDR3 DNA is TGCAGTGCTAAATACGAGGGAGGGGTAGGTGAAGCTTTCTTT. It encodes CSAKYEGGVGEAFF.

As for this clonotype: This could be a read error, since a much larger clone is one nucleotide away. The chain links TRBV20-1 to TRBJ2-7, with D perhaps matching TRBD2 (7 bases). The germline gives CDR1 DFQATT, CDR2 SNEGSKA (reference sequence). The CDR3 runs 14 residues. DNA for the CDR3: TGCAGGGCTAGCCGTTCGGGGGGCAAGTACGAGCAGTACTTC. Translated: CRASRSGGKYEQYF.

Of note for this clonotype: Lacking the conserved final phenylalanine or tryptophan, this CDR3 likely reflects a read error. The J gene is TRBJ2-3, the V gene TRBV6-1; TRBD1 or TRBD2 may be the D gene (6 bases each). The CDR3 loop spans 15 amino acids. Per the germline V gene, CDR1 is MNHNS and CDR2 is SASEGT. Trimming left V 3 bases short and J 3 bases short, with 13 bases between. DNA of the CDR3: TGTGCCAGCAGTGAGGAGGGACATGGGACAGATACGCAGTATTTA. Protein product: CASSEEGHGTDTQYL.

V is TRBV29-1 and J is TRBJ1-1; D not certain. Germline loops: CDR1 SQVTM, CDR2 ANQGSEA. CDR3 length equals 12 residues. V dropped 4 bases and J dropped 6 bases, with 12 bases sitting between them. The CDR3 DNA sequence: TGCAGCGTTGGCCCCGCTGGATCTGAAGCTTTCTTT. It codes for CSVGPAGSEAFF.

Concerning this clonotype: One end of the junction fails to match germline, which may point to a read error. The rearrangement links TRBV20-1 to TRBJ2-3; D perhaps matches TRBD2 (5 bases). Germline V gene lookup returns CDR1 DFQATT and CDR2 SNEGSKA (reference sequence). CDR3 length: 14 residues. CDR3 sequence reads: CIARDSGNADTQYF. In DNA, the CDR3 is TGCATTGCTAGAGATTCCGGGAACGCCGATACGCAGTATTTT.

Regarding this clonotype: One end of the junction varies from germline; a read error may be responsible. The V gene is TRBV6-1, the J gene TRBJ1-3; D uncertain. Germline values: CDR1 MNHNS, CDR2 SASEGT. The CDR3 runs 16 residues. The CDR3 region has the DNA TGTGCCAGCGCGGGGTCCGGACCCTCCTCTGGAAACACCATACATTTT. Its translation is CASAGSGPSSGNTIHF.

This clonotype turned up a few times. A read error may produce the germline difference seen at one junction end. The chain is built from TRBV20-1 and TRBJ2-7; D call uncertain. Germline lookup yields CDR1 DFQATT and CDR2 SNEGSKA (reference sequence). CDR3 size: 12 residues. The CDR3 DNA reads TGCAATGCTGTTTATGATAGCTACGAGCAGTACTTC. Its protein product is CNAVYDSYEQYF.

With respect to this clonotype: The junction departs from germline at one end; a sequencing error may be responsible. The chain joins TRBV12-3 or TRBV12-4 to TRBJ2-3; 7 bases line up with TRBD1. This CDR3 region has 14 residues. The CDR3 sequence: CATKDRVRTDMQYF. The DNA for the CDR3 is TGTGCCACCAAAGACAGGGTTAGGACAGATATGCAGTATTTT.

The sample holds a few counts of this clonotype. The junction differs from germline at one of its ends, possibly a read error. The chain carries TRBV29-1 and TRBJ2-3; the D gene could be TRBD1 or TRBD2 (7 bases each). CDR3 length: 13 residues. Germline CDR1 and CDR2: SQVTM and ANQGSEA. CDR3 in amino acids: CRVSQGGTDKQYF. The CDR3 coding sequence is TGCAGAGTTTCTCAGGGGGGGACAGATAAGCAGTATTTT.

In this sample, this clonotype turned up once. The chain is built from TRBV6-5 and TRBJ2-2; the D gene is possibly TRBD1 (6 bases). From germline, CDR1 is MNHEY and CDR2 SVGAGI. V lost 7 bases, J lost 8 bases, and 23 bases lay in between. The CDR3 covers 16 residues. The DNA of the CDR3 is TGTGCCAGCACCGGCGGGTCAGGGGTAGAAACTGGGGAGCTGTTTTTT. Encoded protein: CASTGGSGVETGELFF.

V gene TRBV20-1 combines with J gene TRBJ1-2; no reliable D call. Per the germline V gene, CDR1 is DFQATT and CDR2 is SNEGSKA (reference sequence). V was cut by 8 bases and J by 4 bases, with 17 bases left in between. This CDR3 has 13 residues. The DNA for the CDR3 is TGCAGTACCGAGGGAACCTCCCGCTATGGCTACACCTTC. This encodes CSTEGTSRYGYTF.

Concerning this clonotype: The junction and the germline gene differ at one end; a read error may be behind it. This chain links TRBV12-3 or TRBV12-4 with TRBJ2-2, with 9 bases matching TRBD2. CDR3 size: 14 residues. The CDR3: CASGSGLAVGELLF. Here the CDR3 DNA reads TGTGCCAGCGGTTCGGGACTAGCTGTCGGGGAGCTGTTATTT.

On this clonotype itself: At one end the junction does not follow the germline gene, possibly because of a read error. The chain links TRBV24-1 to TRBJ1-2; tentative D call: TRBD1 (5 bases). CDR1 and CDR2 from the germline V gene are KGHDR and SFDVKD. The CDR3 is 15 residues long. This chain's CDR3 is CATSDGGLGGYGYIF. CDR3 in DNA: TGTGCCACCAGTGATGGAGGGTTGGGGGGATATGGTTACATCTTC.

This clonotype was detected ten times or more. As DNA, the CDR3 is TGTGCCAGCGGCCCAGAACCACAGGGTGAGCAGTTCTTC. Amino acids: CASGPEPQGEQFF. The rearrangement uses TRBV11-2 and TRBJ2-1, with D possibly TRBD1 on 6 matching bases. Trimming removed 8 bases from V and 9 bases from J, with 17 bases in between. Germline V gives CDR1 SGHAT, CDR2 FQNNGV. This CDR3 spans 13 amino acids.

This chain connects TRBV20-1 to TRBJ2-3; D remains ambiguous. Between the trimmed V and J ends, which lost 2 bases and 6 bases, there was a span of 18 bases. Germline lookup yields CDR1 DFQATT and CDR2 SNEGSKA (reference sequence). This CDR3 is 15 amino acids long. CDR3 sequence (DNA): TGCAGTGCTAGAACTTTCGACCGGACCACGGATACGCAGTATTTT. Translation gives CSARTFDRTTDTQYF.

Points on this clonotype: This is likely a read error, given that the CDR3 carries no conserved phenylalanine or tryptophan at its end. The chain recombines TRBV20-1 with TRBJ2-2; 11 positions match TRBD2. In germline, CDR1 is DFQATT, CDR2 SNEGSKA (reference sequence). There are 17 residues in the CDR3. DNA of the CDR3: TGCAATGCTAGAGATCTTAGTAGCGGGAGGGAGACCGGGGTGCTGTTTTAT. This gives the protein CNARDLSSGRETGVLFY.

This clonotype appeared once. The V call is TRBV24-1, the J call TRBJ2-7; 13 bases are a match to TRBD2. V shed 6 bases and J 3 bases; nucleotides not matched to a gene: 7. CDR1 is KGHDR, CDR2 SFDVKD, per germline. The CDR3 totals 16 residues. This CDR3 reads CATSNRGLAGIYEQYF. CDR3 DNA sequence: TGTGCCACCAGTAATCGGGGACTAGCGGGAATCTACGAGCAGTACTTC.

In the case of this clonotype: At one boundary the junction diverges from the germline segment, which might be a read error. The chain employs TRBV30 and TRBJ2-2; possibly TRBD1 for D (7 bases). Germline V gene sequence: CDR1 GTSNPN, CDR2 SVGIG (reference sequence). The CDR3 totals 15 residues. The CDR3 DNA follows: TGTGCCTGGGAAGAGGAGGGGGCGCATACCGGGCAGCTGTTTTTT. It specifies CAWEEEGAHTGQLFF.

A note on this clonotype: One end of the junction fails to match germline, which may point to a read error. J is TRBJ2-3 and V is TRBV10-2; a possible D gene is TRBD2 (5 bases). This CDR3 has 17 amino acids. Looked up from germline, CDR1 is WSHSY and CDR2 is SAAADI. CDR3 DNA sequence: TGCGCCAGCACGGACTTGGGCGGACTCTCGCGCACAGATAAGCAGTATTTT. The encoded protein is CASTDLGGLSRTDKQYF.

V gene TRBV28 combines with J gene TRBJ2-7, with 8 bases identical to TRBD2. This CDR3 has 15 amino acids. CDR1 and CDR2 from the germline V gene are MDHEN and SYDVKM. Trimming removed 2 bases from V and 12 bases from J; junction bases left unmatched: 15. The CDR3 loop is CASSLTTSGAYKRYF. The CDR3 DNA reads TGTGCCAGCAGTTTAACTACTAGCGGCGCCTACAAGCGGTACTTC.

The chain is built from TRBV6-1 and TRBJ2-7; the D gene is possibly TRBD1 (6 bases). There are 12 residues in the CDR3. The V gene lost 8 bases and the J gene lost 3 bases, with 11 bases spanning the gap. Per germline, CDR1 MNHNS and CDR2 SASEGT. This CDR3 reads CASGWDNYEQYF. The CDR3 region has the DNA TGTGCCAGCGGTTGGGACAACTACGAGCAGTACTTC.